These 29 T cell receptor beta chains originate from one sample sequenced in a study of vaccination effects on CD4 cells after COVID-19. Their target antigens are unknown. Peptide-pool stimulation followed by sequencing identified expanded antigen-specific CD4+ clonotypes in the ViraFEST assay. Researchers isolated CD4+ T cells once 9 to 11 days of culture had elapsed. Assay used: immunoSEQ multiplex PCR; TCRdb lists only in-frame clones, some missing. The sample shows about 79,000 clones, around 70% of them seen only once. The input for sequencing was CD4+ T cells from PBMCs cultured with HCoV-229E spike peptides, taken before COVID-19 vaccination. These receptors all stem from a human donor who received a COVID-19 vaccine.

The rearrangement links TRBV24-1 to TRBJ2-3; 9 bases align to TRBD1. CDR1 and CDR2 (germline): KGHDR, SFDVKD. The CDR3 length is 14 residues. The J segment lost 5 bases and the V segment lost 4 bases, leaving 3 bases of the junction unmatched. CDR3 sequence reads: CATSEGGQGDTQYF. The CDR3 region has the DNA TGTGCCACCAGTGAGGGGGGACAGGGAGATACGCAGTATTTT.

The chain combines TRBV5-4 with TRBJ2-2; 14 bases agree with TRBD2. Germline V lookup: CDR1 SGHNT, CDR2 YYREEE (reference sequence). This CDR3 is built from 18 residues. V shed 3 bases, J shed 0 bases, and the junction held 4 bases outside the gene matches. CDR3 amino acids: CASSSTGLAGANTGELFF. The CDR3 region has the DNA TGTGCCAGCAGCTCGACGGGACTAGCGGGGGCGAACACCGGGGAGCTGTTTTTT.

The V gene is TRBV19, the J gene TRBJ1-1, with D possibly being TRBD1 (5 bases). This CDR3 is built from 14 residues. CDR1 is LNHDA, CDR2 SQIVND, per germline (reference sequence). V lost 1 base and J lost 1, with 7 bases in between. CDR3 region: CASSIGGKNTEAFF. As DNA, the CDR3 is TGTGCCAGTAGTATAGGGGGGAAGAACACTGAAGCTTTCTTT.

The chain combines TRBV5-1 with TRBJ2-5, with unresolved D. Between the trimmed V and J ends, which lost 4 bases and 0 bases, there was a span of 7 bases. Germline V lookup: CDR1 SGHRS, CDR2 YFSETQ. CDR3 length: 13 amino acids. The CDR3 DNA reads as TGCGCCAGCAGCCTTCGGCACCAAGAGACCCAGTACTTC. The encoded protein is CASSLRHQETQYF. Together with reference TRBV5-1 and TRBJ2-5, the CDR3 gives the full variable domain: KAGVTQTPRYLIKTRGQQVTLSCSPISGHRSVSWYQQTPGQGLQFLFEYFSETQRNKGNFPGRFSGRQFSNSRSEMNVSTLELGDSALYLCASSLRHQETQYFGPGTRLLVL.

This rearrangement joins TRBV18 to TRBJ1-1; no definite D call. The V end lost 3 bases, the J end lost 12 bases, and 23 bases lay between the germline ends. Germline CDR1 reads KGHSH; CDR2 reads LQKENI. This CDR3 has 15 amino acids. CDR3 sequence: CASSPTISRTAITFF. Here the CDR3 DNA reads TGTGCCAGCTCACCTACAATTTCTAGAACAGCTATAACTTTCTTT.

This clone was recorded only once. V and J are TRBV4-1 and TRBJ2-1, with D possibly called TRBD1 or TRBD2 (5 bases each). The CDR3 is 16 residues long. Deletions cut 3 bases from V and 5 bases from J, with 17 bases between. CDR1 and CDR2 (germline): MGHRA, YSYEKL. The CDR3 DNA is TGCGCCAGCAGCCATACCACCGGGACCCGGAACAATGAGCAGTTCTTC. Translating gives CASSHTTGTRNNEQFF.

V is TRBV18 and J is TRBJ1-4, with 8 nucleotides matching TRBD1. V was clipped by 4 bases and J by 8 bases; unmatched bases: 6. Germline CDR1 reads KGHSH; CDR2 reads LQKENI. The CDR3 is 14 residues long. CDR3 coding DNA: TGTGCCAGCTCACTGGACAGGGTCGAGGAAAAACTGTTTTTT. Its translation: CASSLDRVEEKLFF.

The V call is TRBV30, the J call TRBJ2-1; the match to TRBD2 covers 8 bases. The CDR3 has 15 residues. V lost 0 bases, J lost 9 bases, and 10 bases stayed unmatched. The germline gives CDR1 GTSNPN, CDR2 SVGIG (reference sequence). CDR3 bases: TGTGCCTGGAGTGTTTTTGGCGGGGGGAGGGTTGAGCAGTTCTTC. It yields the protein CAWSVFGGGRVEQFF.

The chain links TRBV7-3 to TRBJ2-6; D is unclear. V lost 2 bases and J lost 4, with 9 bases in between. Germline V CDR1 and CDR2: SGHTA, FQGTGA. This CDR3 spans 15 amino acids. Here the CDR3 reads CASSLLSSGANVLTF. As DNA, the CDR3 is TGTGCCAGCAGCTTATTATCGAGCGGGGCCAACGTCCTGACTTTC.

Concerning this clone itself: The junction differs from germline at one of its ends, possibly a read error. The chain's CDR3 is CASSLEAARMF. In DNA form, the CDR3 reads TGTGCCAGCAGCTTGGAGGCAGCCAGAATGTTC. The rearrangement uses TRBV5-6 and TRBJ1-2; D not certain. This CDR3 is 11 amino acids long. Per germline, CDR1 SGHDT and CDR2 YYEEEE. Variable domain in full (rest from reference TRBV5-6 and TRBJ1-2): DAGVTQSPTHLIKTRGQQVTLRCSPKSGHDTVSWYQQALGQGPQFIFQYYEEEERQRGNFPDRFSGHQFPNYSSELNVNALLLGDSALYLCASSLEAARMFGSGTRLTVV.

This clone was detected only once. The chain has TRBV6-2 or TRBV6-3 and TRBJ2-5; D is perhaps TRBD2 (6 bases). Germline assignment: CDR1 MNHEY and CDR2 SVGEGT. There are 13 residues in the CDR3. V was pared by 4 bases and J by 4 bases, with 10 bases between. The CDR3 DNA reads TGTGCCAGCAGTTTCGGAGGGACAGAGACCCAGTACTTC. This translates into CASSFGGTETQYF.

The chain links TRBV9 to TRBJ1-5; 8 positions match TRBD1. Germline V lookup: CDR1 SGDLS, CDR2 YYNGEE. This CDR3 region has 14 residues. The V and J ends lost 8 bases and 0 bases, in that order; junction bases with no gene match: 4. The CDR3 DNA reads as TGTGCCAGATTGACAGGGGCTAGCAATCAGCCCCAGCATTTT. This gives the protein CARLTGASNQPQHF.

The rearrangement uses TRBV10-3 and TRBJ2-3; TRBD2 matches 9 bases. V lost 6 bases, J lost 2 bases, and 3 bases stayed unmatched. The germline V gene encodes CDR1 ENHRY and CDR2 SYGVKD. This CDR3 is 14 amino acids long. The CDR3, as DNA: TGTGCCATCAGACTAGCGGGCGCCACAGATACGCAGTATTTT. Its translation: CAIRLAGATDTQYF.

The V call is TRBV7-2, the J call TRBJ2-5; D remains unclear. This CDR3 has 14 amino acids. The V gene lost 0 bases and the J gene lost 2 bases, with 7 bases spanning the gap. Looked up from germline, CDR1 is SGHTA and CDR2 is FQGNSA. CDR3 protein: CASSLAGWQETQYF. The CDR3 coding sequence is TGTGCCAGCAGCTTAGCGGGCTGGCAAGAGACCCAGTACTTC.

CDR3 residues: CASSLDSDTQYF. For the CDR3, the DNA is TGTGCCAGCAGCTTGGACTCAGATACGCAGTATTTT. V and J are TRBV5-4 and TRBJ2-3; D unclear. Trimming took off 0 bases at V and 4 bases at J, with 3 bases between the two ends. Germline assignment: CDR1 SGHNT and CDR2 YYREEE (reference sequence). The CDR3 has 12 residues. Filled out from reference TRBV5-4 and TRBJ2-3, the complete variable domain reads ETGVTQSPTHLIKTRGQQVTLRCSSQSGHNTVSWYQQALGQGPQFIFQYYREEENGRGNFPPRFSGLQFPNYSSELNVNALELDDSALYLCASSLDSDTQYFGPGTRLTVL.

This sequence joins TRBV5-1 and TRBJ2-5, with D possibly called TRBD1 or TRBD2 (5 bases each). The CDR3 is 17 amino acids. CDR1 and CDR2 (germline): SGHRS, YFSETQ. Trimming took off 4 bases at V and 0 bases at J, with 19 bases between the two ends. CDR3 in amino acids: CASSLRPGPLDQETQYF. DNA for the CDR3: TGCGCCAGCAGCCTGAGACCGGGACCCTTGGACCAAGAGACCCAGTACTTC.

The DNA for the CDR3 is TGTGCCAGCAGCACCTGGACAGGGCGCACCGGGGAGCTGTTTTTT. Its translation: CASSTWTGRTGELFF. The genes are TRBV14 and TRBJ2-2; 8 bases line up with TRBD1. Germline CDR1 and CDR2: SGHDN and FVKESK. This CDR3 is 15 amino acids long. Trimming took 5 bases from V and 4 from J; bases not matched to a gene: 6.

V usage is TRBV9 and J usage is TRBJ2-3; D perhaps matches TRBD2 (7 bases). Germline loops: CDR1 SGDLS, CDR2 YYNGEE. Trimming left V 0 bases short and J 2 bases short, with 13 bases between. The CDR3 runs 16 residues. CDR3 bases: TGTGCCAGCAGCGTAGTAGGGGGGGCTACCACAGATACGCAGTATTTT. Encoded protein: CASSVVGGATTDTQYF.

J is TRBJ1-2 and V is TRBV7-2; TRBD1 agrees at 8 bases. Germline assignment: CDR1 SGHTA and CDR2 FQGNSA. The V segment lost 5 bases and the J segment 4 bases; nucleotides outside the gene matches: 6. The CDR3 is 14 residues long. The CDR3 is CASSPRTGTYGYTF. CDR3 nucleotides: TGTGCCAGCAGCCCTCGGACAGGGACCTATGGCTACACCTTC. The full variable domain, with the rest looked up from reference TRBV7-2 and TRBJ1-2, is GAGVSQSPSNKVTEKGKDVELRCDPISGHTALYWYRQSLGQGLEFLIYFQGNSAPDKSGLPSDRFSAERTGGSVSTLTIQRTQQEDSAVYLCASSPRTGTYGYTFGSGTRLTVV.

The gene calls are TRBV7-3 and TRBJ2-2; no definite D call. The CDR3 is 14 amino acids. Germline V lookup: CDR1 SGHTA, CDR2 FQGTGA. Trimming removed 1 base at V and 7 bases at J, with 10 bases between. CDR3 sequence: CASSLNNRGGELFF. For the CDR3, the DNA is TGTGCCAGCAGCTTAAATAATAGAGGCGGGGAGCTGTTTTTT.

The V call is TRBV5-8, the J call TRBJ1-5; 8 bases line up with TRBD1. CDR3 length: 17 residues. With V trimmed by 4 bases and J by 0 bases, 9 bases remained unmatched. Germline V gene sequence: CDR1 SGHTS, CDR2 YDEGEE. The CDR3 region has the DNA TGTGCCAGCAGCCGGGGACAGGTCCCGGATAGCAATCAGCCCCAGCATTTT. Translated, it gives CASSRGQVPDSNQPQHF.

The CDR3 DNA follows: TGTGCCAGCACCCAAAACAGGGGTGGCTACACCTTC. It yields the protein CASTQNRGGYTF. The chain recombines TRBV6-6 with TRBJ1-2, with 7 bases lining up with TRBD1. The V gene's germline CDR1 is MNHNY and CDR2 SVGAGI (reference sequence). Trimming at V came to 7 bases and at J to 7 bases, leaving 6 bases not matched to a gene. The CDR3 sequence is 12 residues long.

J is TRBJ1-6 and V is TRBV19; the match to TRBD1 covers 10 bases. CDR1 and CDR2 (germline): LNHDA, SQIVND (reference sequence). The CDR3 runs 15 residues. V lost 4 bases to trimming and J lost 7 bases; unmatched junction nucleotides: 4. The CDR3 coding sequence is TGTGCCAGTAGTAGACCGGGACAGGGGAATTCACCCCTCCACTTT. Protein: CASSRPGQGNSPLHF.

V usage is TRBV27 and J usage is TRBJ1-3; TRBD1 agrees at 7 bases. Germline V gene data show CDR1 as MNHEY and CDR2 as SMNVEV (reference sequence). V trimming: 6 bases; J trimming: 3 bases; junction bases outside the gene matches: 8. The CDR3 has 15 amino acids. CDR3 sequence: CASRATGTDGNTIYF. The CDR3 DNA is TGTGCCAGCAGGGCCACCGGGACAGATGGAAACACCATATATTTT.

The J gene is TRBJ2-1, the V gene TRBV3-1 (or the pseudogene TRBV3-2); the D is unclear. CDR3 size: 13 residues. Germline-derived CDR1 and CDR2 are LGHDT and YNNKEL (reference sequence). Trimming took 3 bases from V and 4 from J, leaving 7 bases between them. CDR3 nucleotide sequence: TGTGCCAGCAGCCACTTGGGATACAATGAGCAGTTCTTC. Translation: CASSHLGYNEQFF.

The chain links TRBV28 to TRBJ2-5; unclear D gene. The length of the CDR3 is 13 residues. Trimming left V 3 bases short and J 5 bases short, with 10 bases between. In germline, CDR1 is MDHEN, CDR2 SYDVKM. The CDR3 sequence is CASSFSGPETQYF. CDR3 in DNA: TGTGCCAGCAGTTTTAGTGGGCCTGAGACCCAGTACTTC.

The chain recombines TRBV6-5 with TRBJ1-1, with D hard to call. The CDR3 contains 13 residues. Deletions cut 2 bases from V and 4 bases from J, with 8 bases between. Looked up from germline, CDR1 is MNHEY and CDR2 is SVGAGI. In nucleotides, the CDR3 is TGTGCCAGCAGTTACAGTGAGGGCACTGAAGCTTTCTTT. Its protein product is CASSYSEGTEAFF.

This chain connects TRBV5-6 to TRBJ2-2, with 8 bases fitting TRBD1. Germline lookup yields CDR1 SGHDT and CDR2 YYEEEE. This CDR3 has 17 amino acids. The trim removed 0 bases at V and 4 bases at J, leaving 8 bases unmatched. The CDR3 sequence is CASSLAGQGVITGELFF. CDR3 DNA: TGTGCCAGCAGCTTGGCCGGACAGGGTGTAATCACCGGGGAGCTGTTTTTT.

V is TRBV7-3 and J is TRBJ2-1; 7 bases are shared with TRBD1. The V gene end was trimmed by 5 bases and the J gene end by 4 bases; junction bases not matched to a gene: 8. From germline, CDR1 is SGHTA and CDR2 FQGTGA. This CDR3 spans 15 amino acids. The CDR3 coding sequence is TGTGCCAGCAGCCCCCAGGGGGTAACTTACAATGAGCAGTTCTTC. It specifies CASSPQGVTYNEQFF.